The rows below give T cell receptor beta chains drawn from one sample of a study of graft-versus-host responses after intestinal transplantation. Produced via immunoSEQ multiplex PCR; TCRdb's table is partial and in-frame only. The repertoire holds some 100,000 clones, with 75% to 95% as singletons. Their antigens are not known. The source was unstimulated CD8+ T cells sorted from spleen or lymph node cells, collected before intestinal transplant. These receptor sequences come from a human donor who received an intestinal transplant. CDR3s include the opening cysteine and the closing phenylalanine or tryptophan. The order of the fields is clone size, J gene, V gene, D gene, CDR3 protein, CDR3 DNA. The D gene is left open where the match is weak. Clone size, where shown, is once, few, many, or a class for clones that have expanded.

clone size: NA
J gene: TRBJ2-7
V gene: TRBV11-2
D gene: NA
CDR3 protein: CASSLELGPNYEQYF
CDR3 DNA: TGTGCCAGCAGCTTAGAGCTGGGTCCAAACTACGAGCAGTACTTC

clone size: NA
J gene: TRBJ2-3
V gene: TRBV18
D gene: NA
CDR3 protein: CASSPPGGVDTQYF
CDR3 DNA: TGTGCCAGCTCACCACCGGGAGGTGTAGATACGCAGTATTTT

clone size: NA
J gene: TRBJ2-7
V gene: TRBV11-2
D gene: NA
CDR3 protein: CASSLESGGFYEQYF
CDR3 DNA: TGTGCCAGCAGCTTAGAGTCTGGGGGGTTCTACGAGCAGTACTTC

clone size: NA
J gene: TRBJ1-2
V gene: TRBV2
D gene: NA
CDR3 protein: CASRGPIGLDGYTF
CDR3 DNA: TGTGCCAGCAGGGGACCAATTGGGCTGGATGGCTACACCTTC

clone size: NA
J gene: TRBJ2-1
V gene: TRBV4-1
D gene: NA
CDR3 protein: CASSQQGLDNEQFF
CDR3 DNA: TGCGCCAGCAGCCAACAGGGGCTGGACAATGAGCAGTTCTTC

clone size: NA
J gene: TRBJ2-1
V gene: TRBV11-2
D gene: TRBD2
CDR3 protein: CASRPTGGRDEQFF
CDR3 DNA: TGTGCCAGCAGACCCACGGGGGGGCGGGATGAGCAGTTCTTC

clone size: once
J gene: TRBJ2-1
V gene: TRBV19
D gene: NA
CDR3 protein: CASSISGILGPLHDEQFF
CDR3 DNA: TGTGCCAGTAGTATTTCGGGCATCCTAGGGCCACTACACGATGAGCAGTTCTTC

clone size: NA
J gene: TRBJ1-1
V gene: TRBV7-6
D gene: NA
CDR3 protein: CASSLELVGRNTEAFF
CDR3 DNA: TGTGCCAGCAGCTTAGAGCTTGTGGGCAGGAACACTGAAGCTTTCTTT

clone size: NA
J gene: TRBJ2-5
V gene: TRBV6-6
D gene: TRBD1
CDR3 protein: CASSSPSSGGRETQYF
CDR3 DNA: TGTGCCAGCAGTTCCCCCTCCTCAGGGGGCCGCGAGACCCAGTACTTC

clone size: NA
J gene: TRBJ2-7
V gene: TRBV16
D gene: TRBD2
CDR3 protein: CASSPSPGTAGTSVYEQYF
CDR3 DNA: TGTGCCAGCAGCCCCTCCCCGGGGACAGCCGGGACTAGCGTTTACGAGCAGTACTTC

clone size: NA
J gene: TRBJ1-2
V gene: TRBV6-1
D gene: TRBD1
CDR3 protein: CASSEVGIDRADGYTF
CDR3 DNA: TGTGCCAGCAGTGAAGTGGGGATTGACAGGGCTGATGGCTACACCTTC

clone size: NA
J gene: TRBJ2-1
V gene: TRBV2
D gene: NA
CDR3 protein: CASSLTTSSYNEQFF
CDR3 DNA: TGTGCCAGCAGCCTGACTACGTCCTCCTACAATGAGCAGTTCTTC

clone size: once
J gene: TRBJ2-1
V gene: TRBV4-1
D gene: TRBD2
CDR3 protein: CASSQDLGGGSEQFF
CDR3 DNA: TGCGCCAGCAGCCAAGATCTTGGAGGCGGGAGTGAGCAGTTCTTC

clone size: NA
J gene: TRBJ2-7
V gene: TRBV7-2
D gene: NA
CDR3 protein: CASSLMEGNEQYF
CDR3 DNA: TGTGCCAGCAGCTTAATGGAGGGAAACGAGCAGTACTTC

clone size: NA
J gene: TRBJ1-1
V gene: TRBV4-1
D gene: TRBD1
CDR3 protein: CASSQDRAGGKTEAFF
CDR3 DNA: TGCGCCAGCAGCCAAGATAGAGCAGGGGGGAAAACTGAAGCTTTCTTT

clone size: NA
J gene: TRBJ2-7
V gene: TRBV4-3
D gene: NA
CDR3 protein: CASSPLSGGTYEQYF
CDR3 DNA: TGCGCCAGCAGCCCTCTCTCAGGGGGGACCTACGAGCAGTACTTC

clone size: NA
J gene: TRBJ1-6
V gene: TRBV7-9
D gene: TRBD1
CDR3 protein: CASRTQGPSSPLHF
CDR3 DNA: TGTGCCAGCAGAACACAGGGGCCCAGTTCACCCCTCCACTTT

clone size: NA
J gene: TRBJ2-3
V gene: TRBV2
D gene: NA
CDR3 protein: CASSERGGQPFYTQYF
CDR3 DNA: TGTGCCAGCAGCGAGAGGGGAGGACAGCCCTTTTATACGCAGTATTTT

clone size: NA
J gene: TRBJ2-2
V gene: TRBV19
D gene: NA
CDR3 protein: CASSIVEGKRTGELFF
CDR3 DNA: TGTGCCAGTAGTATAGTGGAGGGCAAACGCACCGGGGAGCTGTTTTTT

clone size: NA
J gene: TRBJ2-5
V gene: TRBV5-1
D gene: NA
CDR3 protein: CASSLSETQYF
CDR3 DNA: TGCGCCAGCAGCTTGTCTGAGACCCAGTACTTC

clone size: NA
J gene: TRBJ2-7
V gene: TRBV11-2
D gene: NA
CDR3 protein: CASSGYYEQYF
CDR3 DNA: TGTGCCAGCAGCGGATACTACGAGCAGTACTTC

clone size: once
J gene: TRBJ2-2
V gene: TRBV7-2
D gene: TRBD2
CDR3 protein: CASSLDWLAVNTGELFF
CDR3 DNA: TGTGCCAGCAGCTTAGATTGGCTAGCGGTTAACACCGGGGAGCTGTTTTTT

clone size: NA
J gene: TRBJ2-1
V gene: TRBV7-2
D gene: NA
CDR3 protein: CASSIGPSAYNEQFF
CDR3 DNA: TGTGCCAGCAGCATCGGACCTTCCGCCTACAATGAGCAGTTCTTC

clone size: NA
J gene: TRBJ1-3
V gene: TRBV2
D gene: TRBD1
CDR3 protein: CASSLTTGAYGNTIYF
CDR3 DNA: TGTGCCAGCAGCTTAACGACAGGGGCGTACGGAAACACCATATATTTT

clone size: NA
J gene: TRBJ2-7
V gene: TRBV27
D gene: NA
CDR3 protein: CASRARYRENEQYF
CDR3 DNA: TGTGCCAGCCGAGCCCGCTACAGGGAGAACGAGCAGTACTTC

clone size: NA
J gene: TRBJ1-2
V gene: TRBV13
D gene: NA
CDR3 protein: CASSLAGANYGYTF
CDR3 DNA: TGTGCCAGCAGCTTAGCGGGGGCTAACTATGGCTACACCTTC

clone size: NA
J gene: TRBJ1-5
V gene: TRBV10-3
D gene: NA
CDR3 protein: CAISDLRGPNQPQHF
CDR3 DNA: TGTGCCATCAGCGACTTGAGGGGCCCGAATCAGCCCCAGCATTTT

clone size: NA
J gene: TRBJ2-3
V gene: TRBV2
D gene: TRBD2
CDR3 protein: CASSGWTSPTDTQYF
CDR3 DNA: TGTGCCAGCAGTGGTTGGACTAGCCCGACAGATACGCAGTATTTT

clone size: NA
J gene: TRBJ2-1
V gene: TRBV27
D gene: NA
CDR3 protein: CASKGLLSYNEQFF
CDR3 DNA: TGTGCCAGCAAGGGGCTCCTCTCCTACAATGAGCAGTTCTTC

clone size: NA
J gene: TRBJ2-3
V gene: TRBV7-9
D gene: TRBD2
CDR3 protein: CASSPGLASITDTQYF
CDR3 DNA: TGTGCCAGCAGCCCTGGACTAGCGTCTATCACAGATACGCAGTATTTT

clone size: few
J gene: TRBJ2-7
V gene: TRBV6-1
D gene: NA
CDR3 protein: CASSVGGSYEQYF
CDR3 DNA: TGTGCCAGCAGTGTAGGAGGCTCCTACGAGCAGTACTTC

clone size: NA
J gene: TRBJ2-7
V gene: TRBV4-1
D gene: NA
CDR3 protein: CASSQDSGYSYEQYF
CDR3 DNA: TGCGCCAGCAGCCAAGATAGCGGCTACTCCTACGAGCAGTACTTC

clone size: NA
J gene: TRBJ2-6
V gene: TRBV7-9
D gene: NA
CDR3 protein: CASSLDVIAGANVLTF
CDR3 DNA: TGTGCCAGCAGCCTCGATGTGATAGCTGGGGCCAACGTCCTGACTTTC

clone size: NA
J gene: TRBJ2-5
V gene: TRBV19
D gene: TRBD1
CDR3 protein: CASSTGGFQETQYF
CDR3 DNA: TGTGCCAGTAGTACAGGGGGTTTCCAAGAGACCCAGTACTTC

clone size: NA
J gene: TRBJ2-1
V gene: TRBV2
D gene: TRBD2
CDR3 protein: CASSPSGTSLYNEQFF
CDR3 DNA: TGTGCCAGCAGTCCCTCCGGGACTAGCCTTTACAATGAGCAGTTCTTC

clone size: NA
J gene: TRBJ2-7
V gene: TRBV4-1
D gene: NA
CDR3 protein: CASSRNDYEQYF
CDR3 DNA: TGCGCCAGCAGCCGCAACGACTACGAGCAGTACTTC

clone size: NA
J gene: TRBJ2-7
V gene: TRBV6-7
D gene: NA
CDR3 protein: CASSYSPRDGHSYEQYF
CDR3 DNA: TGTGCCAGCAGTTACTCCCCGAGGGACGGACACTCCTACGAGCAGTACTTC

clone size: NA
J gene: TRBJ2-2
V gene: TRBV19
D gene: TRBD1
CDR3 protein: CATWTGGHTGELFF
CDR3 DNA: TGTGCCACTTGGACAGGGGGCCACACCGGGGAGCTGTTTTTT

clone size: NA
J gene: TRBJ2-7
V gene: TRBV7-6
D gene: NA
CDR3 protein: CASSLGVGYEQYF
CDR3 DNA: TGTGCCAGCAGCTTAGGCGTGGGCTACGAGCAGTACTTC

clone size: NA
J gene: TRBJ2-7
V gene: TRBV6-5
D gene: NA
CDR3 protein: CASSYSGEQYF
CDR3 DNA: TGTGCCAGCAGTTACTCGGGGGAGCAGTACTTC

clone size: NA
J gene: TRBJ1-2
V gene: TRBV6-5
D gene: NA
CDR3 protein: CASSASPRNGYTF
CDR3 DNA: TGTGCCAGCTCGGCCTCCCCACGTAATGGCTACACCTTC

clone size: NA
J gene: TRBJ2-3
V gene: TRBV9
D gene: NA
CDR3 protein: CASSVGGYTDTQYF
CDR3 DNA: TGTGCCAGCAGCGTAGGGGGTTACACAGATACGCAGTATTTT

clone size: NA
J gene: TRBJ2-7
V gene: TRBV6-5
D gene: NA
CDR3 protein: CASSLTLGPSYEQYF
CDR3 DNA: TGTGCCAGCAGTCTAACCCTGGGACCCTCCTACGAGCAGTACTTC

clone size: NA
J gene: TRBJ2-1
V gene: TRBV4-1
D gene: TRBD2
CDR3 protein: CASSHDELAGDNEQFF
CDR3 DNA: TGCGCCAGCAGCCATGATGAGCTAGCGGGGGACAATGAGCAGTTCTTC

clone size: NA
J gene: TRBJ2-7
V gene: TRBV10-2
D gene: TRBD2
CDR3 protein: CASSSGGAYEQYF
CDR3 DNA: TGCGCCAGCAGTAGCGGGGGGGCTTACGAGCAGTACTTC

clone size: NA
J gene: TRBJ2-7
V gene: TRBV5-6
D gene: NA
CDR3 protein: CASSFGGVTTYEQYF
CDR3 DNA: TGTGCCAGCAGCTTCGGTGGGGTAACCACCTACGAGCAGTACTTC

clone size: once
J gene: TRBJ1-5
V gene: TRBV28
D gene: NA
CDR3 protein: CASSLVGDSNQPQHF
CDR3 DNA: TGTGCCAGCAGTTTGGTAGGAGATAGCAATCAGCCCCAGCATTTT

clone size: NA
J gene: TRBJ2-7
V gene: TRBV19
D gene: TRBD1
CDR3 protein: CASSPGTGGSEQYF
CDR3 DNA: TGTGCCAGTAGCCCCGGGACAGGGGGCTCCGAGCAGTACTTC